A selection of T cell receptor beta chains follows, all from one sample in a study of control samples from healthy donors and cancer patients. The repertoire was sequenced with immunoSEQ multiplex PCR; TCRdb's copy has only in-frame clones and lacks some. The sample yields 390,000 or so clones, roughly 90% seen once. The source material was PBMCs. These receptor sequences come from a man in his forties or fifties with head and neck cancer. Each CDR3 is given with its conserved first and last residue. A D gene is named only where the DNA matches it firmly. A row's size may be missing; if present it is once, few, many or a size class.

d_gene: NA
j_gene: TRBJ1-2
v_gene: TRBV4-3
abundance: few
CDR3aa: CASSQDNKRRPNYGYTF
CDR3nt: TGCGCCAGCAGCCAAGATAATAAGAGGCGCCCTAACTATGGCTACACCTTC

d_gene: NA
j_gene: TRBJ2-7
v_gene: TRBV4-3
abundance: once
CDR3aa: CASSHSASSYEQYF
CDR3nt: TGCGCCAGCAGCCATAGCGCCAGCTCCTACGAGCAGTACTTC

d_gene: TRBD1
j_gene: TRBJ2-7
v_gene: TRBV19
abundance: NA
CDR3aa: CASSIDREDEQYF
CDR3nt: TGTGCCAGTAGTATTGACAGGGAAGACGAGCAGTACTTC

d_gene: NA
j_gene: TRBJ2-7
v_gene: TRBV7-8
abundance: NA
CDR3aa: CASSLRRISYEQYF
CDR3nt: TGTGCCAGCAGCTTACGGCGGATTTCCTACGAGCAGTACTTC

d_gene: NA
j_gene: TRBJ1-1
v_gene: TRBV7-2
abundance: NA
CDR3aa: CASSLWGDRTEAFF
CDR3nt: TGTGCCAGCAGCTTATGGGGAGATAGAACTGAAGCTTTCTTT

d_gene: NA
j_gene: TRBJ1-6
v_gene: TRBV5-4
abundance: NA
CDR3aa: CASSKDGGSYNSPLHF
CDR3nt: TGTGCCAGCAGCAAGGACGGTGGGTCCTATAATTCACCCCTCCACTTT

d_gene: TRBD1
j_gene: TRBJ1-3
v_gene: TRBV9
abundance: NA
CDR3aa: CASSVGTGLSGNTIYF
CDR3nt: TGTGCCAGCAGCGTAGGGACAGGTCTCTCTGGAAACACCATATATTTT

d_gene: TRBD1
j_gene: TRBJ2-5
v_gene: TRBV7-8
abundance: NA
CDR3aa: CASSARQGAQETQYF
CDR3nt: TGTGCCAGCAGCGCACGACAGGGCGCACAAGAGACCCAGTACTTC

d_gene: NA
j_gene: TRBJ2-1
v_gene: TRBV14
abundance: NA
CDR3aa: CASSQRGEAYNEQFF
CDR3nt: TGTGCCAGCAGCCAGAGGGGCGAAGCGTACAATGAGCAGTTCTTC

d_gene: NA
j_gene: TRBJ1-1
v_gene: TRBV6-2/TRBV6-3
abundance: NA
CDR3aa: CASSSRKRVDMNTEAFF
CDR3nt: TGTGCCAGCAGTTCGAGAAAGCGGGTGGACATGAACACTGAAGCTTTCTTT

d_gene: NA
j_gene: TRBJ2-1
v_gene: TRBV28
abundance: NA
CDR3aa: CASSFSYSYNEQFF
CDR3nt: TGTGCCAGCAGTTTCAGTTATTCCTACAATGAGCAGTTCTTC

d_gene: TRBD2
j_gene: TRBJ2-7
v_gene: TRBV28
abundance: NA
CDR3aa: CASSLTSGRKYF
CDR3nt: TGTGCCAGCAGTTTGACTAGCGGGAGGAAGTACTTC

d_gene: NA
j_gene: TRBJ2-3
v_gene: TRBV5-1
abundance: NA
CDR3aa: CASSSTSTSTDTQYF
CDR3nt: TGCGCCAGCAGCTCTACTAGCACGAGCACAGATACGCAGTATTTT

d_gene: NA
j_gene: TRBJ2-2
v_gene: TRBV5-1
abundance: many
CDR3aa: CASSSRTANTGELFF
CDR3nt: TGCGCCAGCAGCTCACGGACGGCGAACACCGGGGAGCTGTTTTTT

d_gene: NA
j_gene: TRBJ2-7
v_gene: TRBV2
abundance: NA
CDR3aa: CASGLRGIYEQYF
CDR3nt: TGTGCCAGCGGGTTGAGGGGGATCTACGAGCAGTACTTC

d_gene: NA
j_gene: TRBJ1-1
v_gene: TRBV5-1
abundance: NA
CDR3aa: CASSPDSLNTEAFF
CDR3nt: TGCGCCAGCAGCCCAGACAGCCTGAACACTGAAGCTTTCTTT

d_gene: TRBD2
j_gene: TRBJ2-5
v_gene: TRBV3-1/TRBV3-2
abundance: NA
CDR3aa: CASSLGLAGGAETQYF
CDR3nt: TGTGCCAGCAGCCTGGGACTAGCGGGAGGAGCGGAGACCCAGTACTTC

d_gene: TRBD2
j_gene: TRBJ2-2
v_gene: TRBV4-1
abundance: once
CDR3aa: CASSQEIRERGYTGELFF
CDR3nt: TGCGCCAGCAGCCAAGAAATAAGGGAGCGGGGATACACCGGGGAGCTGTTTTTT

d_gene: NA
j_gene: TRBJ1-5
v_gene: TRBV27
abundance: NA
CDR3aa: CASSLRTFGNEPQHF
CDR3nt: TGTGCCAGCAGTTTAAGGACTTTTGGAAATGAGCCCCAGCATTTT

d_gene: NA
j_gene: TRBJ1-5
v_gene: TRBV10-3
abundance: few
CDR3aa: CAISESTPGYHQPQHF
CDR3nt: TGTGCCATCAGTGAGTCGACGCCAGGGTATCATCAGCCCCAGCATTTT

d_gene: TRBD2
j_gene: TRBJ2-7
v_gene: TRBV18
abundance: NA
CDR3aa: CASSPGLAGAEQYF
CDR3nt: TGTGCCAGCTCGCCGGGACTAGCGGGAGCCGAGCAGTACTTC